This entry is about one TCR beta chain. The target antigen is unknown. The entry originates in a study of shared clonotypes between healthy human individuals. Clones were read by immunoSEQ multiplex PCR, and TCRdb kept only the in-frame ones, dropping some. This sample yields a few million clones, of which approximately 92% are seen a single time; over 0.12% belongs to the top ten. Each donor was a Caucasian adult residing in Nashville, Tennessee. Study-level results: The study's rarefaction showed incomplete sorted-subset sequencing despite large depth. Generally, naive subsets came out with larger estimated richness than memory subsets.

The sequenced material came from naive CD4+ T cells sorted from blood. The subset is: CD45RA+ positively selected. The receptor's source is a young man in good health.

CDR3: CAWTKTSGGYNEQFF. CDR3 coding DNA: TGTGCCTGGACCAAGACTAGCGGGGGATACAATGAGCAGTTCTTC. V usage is TRBV30 and J usage is TRBJ2-1; TRBD2 aligns across 12 bases. This CDR3 has 15 amino acids. In germline, CDR1 is GTSNPN, CDR2 SVGIG (reference sequence). V lost 4 bases to trimming and J lost 4 bases; unmatched junction nucleotides: 5.